Listed below are T cell receptor beta chains from one sample, sequenced in a study of blood T cell repertoires in COVID-19. The repertoire was sequenced with immunoSEQ multiplex PCR; TCRdb's copy has only in-frame clones and lacks some. This table has hundreds of thousands of clones, roughly 90% appearing once. Source material: PBMCs or T cells enriched from blood (not recorded which). These receptors were obtained from a woman aged 18 to 35 who had recovered from COVID-19. The conserved cysteine and the conserved F or W are not part of the CDR3 here.

TRBJ2-2,TRBV6-5,ASTLTPRGTGELF
TRBJ2-1,TRBV4-1,ASSQEGGGFNNEQF
TRBJ1-2,TRBV24-1,ATSEKASYGYT
TRBJ1-2,TRBV7-2,ASSWTGSIGYT
TRBJ1-1,TRBV29-1,SPPKKEQGAGTEAF
TRBJ2-3,TRBV7-2,ASSLVGADTQY
TRBJ2-2,TRBV24-1,ATSKPGQGGGELF
TRBJ2-7,TRBV20-1,SASHGAPSEQY
TRBJ1-1,TRBV4-1,ASSQQGGNTEAF
TRBJ1-5,TRBV27,ASSLGTRHQPQH
TRBJ2-7,TRBV2,ASRLDRNHLYEQY
TRBJ1-4,TRBV19,ASTTSLRGYSTNEKLF
TRBJ1-2,TRBV4-3,ASSQDKAGVAYGYT
TRBJ2-7,TRBV2,ASSLQVRQPSYEQY
TRBJ2-7,TRBV27,ASSLSSGGVAGVYEQY
TRBJ1-2,TRBV7-9,ASSKGTGGVYGYT
TRBJ2-5,TRBV21-1,ASSKASRVETQY
TRBJ1-5,TRBV27,ASSFGQGNQPQH
TRBJ1-2,TRBV27,ASSPGNYGYT
TRBJ2-3,TRBV5-1,ASSRSGGADFDTQY
TRBJ2-1,TRBV25-1,ASSEIAGGPYNEQF
TRBJ2-3,TRBV16,ASSQSMWGESTDTQY
TRBJ1-5,TRBV28,ASSSPRQGNQPQH
TRBJ2-1,TRBV9,ASSARDNNEQF
TRBJ1-5,TRBV30,AWSPPHMDGEWGPQH
TRBJ2-3,TRBV5-6,ASSFPYSGGITDTQY
TRBJ2-1,TRBV28,ASSPRAGGPDGEF
TRBJ1-1,TRBV29-1,SVVPGNTEAF
TRBJ1-3,TRBV18,ASSPGPSNSGNTIY
TRBJ1-2,TRBV3-1/TRBV3-2,ASSPTGALRRNYGYT
TRBJ2-5,TRBV15,ATSGAEETQY
TRBJ1-4,TRBV3-1/TRBV3-2,ASSLGQGNEKLF
TRBJ2-7,TRBV5-8,ASSLLRIRGNEQY
TRBJ2-3,TRBV6-4,ASSRTSGDSTDTQY
TRBJ2-1,TRBV24-1,ATSDFGGQGLQF
TRBJ1-1,TRBV5-6,ASSWGTGTETEAF
TRBJ1-6,TRBV4-3,ASSQVGIDRKLRYSPLH
TRBJ2-1,TRBV6-2/TRBV6-3,ASSFPDSKQF
TRBJ2-2,TRBV7-9,ASSLATGSGELF
TRBJ1-5,TRBV7-9,ASSATGSGPQH
TRBJ2-1,TRBV2,ASSEMGRAGGEF
TRBJ2-1,TRBV28,ASIGAGMSSYNEQF
TRBJ2-7,TRBV10-3,AISAGTRAGYEQY
TRBJ1-5,TRBV7-2,ASSLVVGQPLGQPQH
TRBJ1-3,TRBV6-5,ASSYARGFPGNTIY
TRBJ2-2,TRBV14,ASSLRVNTGELF
TRBJ1-2,TRBV19,ASSYPGQQKYGYT
TRBJ1-2,TRBV6-5,ASSYSPGGGYGYT